This record covers a single T cell receptor beta chain. What this receptor recognizes is not known. Base quality data are lacking; no much larger clone is found one base away. The germline ends are 10 bases apart after V is trimmed by 6 bases and J by 1 base. As encoded in the germline V gene, CDR1 is SGHNT while CDR2 is YENEEA. The cysteine opens and the phenylalanine closes a CDR3 of 13 amino acids. The CDR3 DNA has 39 bases and is translated from base 1. These data are taken from a study of T cell changes during pregnancy in multiple sclerosis (dated by TCRdb to between 2019 and 2020). Looking at the study overall: In women with multiple sclerosis, the researchers looked at how the T cell repertoire shifted as pregnancy progressed.

To prepare the library, the immunoSEQ multiplex PCR assay was applied. TCRdb provides this immuneACCESS table in a form limited to in-frame rearrangements. Some clones are lacking; in checked studies, under half of them reflect an unresolved V gene, and why the rest are absent is not known. The sample includes 65,000 to 90,000 clones, with 90% to 95% observed a single time. The ten largest clones represent under 3% of the sample. The chain is made from TRBV11-3 and TRBJ2-7; perhaps TRBD1 is the D gene, with 5 bases matching. Specimen: peripheral blood, collected in the first trimester of pregnancy. The receptor was derived from a female donor with multiple sclerosis, enrolled in a pregnancy study. This receptor carries the CDR3 CASSGAGSYEQYF. The nucleotide sequence reads as follows: TGTGCCAGCAGTGGAGCAGGGTCCTACGAGCAGTACTTC.